Detailed here is one T cell receptor (beta chain). As yet, its antigen is unknown. TCRdb analysed the RT-PCR reads with MiXCR anew, one entry per CDR3 protein. The sample lists hundreds of thousands of distinct CDR3 sequences, 16% occurring once. These data are taken from a study of response to subunit inactivated influenza vaccine. Study-level findings and limits: Authors suggested each seasonal influenza vaccination recruits few new T cells.

This CDR3 region has 16 residues. V was clipped by 2 bases and J by 0 bases, with 14 bases between them. The source was CD4+ T cells sorted from PBMCs, collected roughly 24 months after vaccination. This clonotype was sampled from a man between 50 and 75 years old who received an inactivated influenza vaccine. The chain has TRBV23-1 and TRBJ2-7; TRBD1 is a possible D gene (5 bases). TRBV23-1 is known as an ORF, though its function is uncertain. This CDR3 reads CASSQKARQSSYEQYF. The CDR3 nucleotides read TGCGCCAGCAGTCAAAAGGCCAGACAGAGCTCCTACGAGCAGTACTTC.